This T cell receptor (beta chain) was documented in a study of shared clonotypes between healthy human individuals. The ends lost 5 bases at V and 3 bases at J; junction bases unmatched: 8. CDR3 length: 16 amino acids. Germline CDR1 reads MDHEN; CDR2 reads SYDVKM. Method: immunoSEQ multiplex PCR; TCRdb's copy keeps in-frame clones and lacks some. The data show around 100,000 clones, with roughly two thirds seen just once and less than 55% held by the top ten. The sequence was obtained from a man aged 30-40 years in good health. V usage is TRBV28 and J usage is TRBJ2-1, with TRBD1 matching over 9 bases. Sequenced: memory CD8+ T cells sorted from blood. Sample subset: CD45RO+ cells pooled with CCR7-negative TemRA cells. The chain's CDR3 is CASSKLDRGLYNEQFF. The CDR3 DNA reads TGTGCCAGCAGTAAACTGGACAGGGGACTCTACAATGAGCAGTTCTTC.